This T cell receptor (beta chain) originates from a study of Graves' ophthalmopathy and Graves' hyperthyroidism. Points from the study as a whole: The majority of expanded thyroid clonotypes above 0.001 frequency also occurred in blood. A 13-signature model separated ophthalmopathy from stable hyperthyroidism, approximately 87% sensitivity, around 81% specificity.

As the template, RNA transcripts were used to amplify TCR beta CDR3 regions. Second-round multiplex PCR followed a first-round RT-PCR using HTBI primers. TCRdb re-analysed the multiplex PCR reads in MiXCR, keeping a single row per CDR3 protein. The repertoire holds about 500,000 distinct CDR3 sequences, under 40% seen once, with about 4.6% in the top ten. With 4 bases removed from V and 4 bases from J, the gap between germline ends came to 5 bases. The germline V gene has CDR1 SGHDT and CDR2 YYEEEE. The CDR3 is made up of 12 amino acids. This clonotype was seen ten or more times. Antigen specificity is unknown. Ages of hyperthyroidism patients ran from 18 to 65, and their diagnoses were new, under 2 months' duration. Other autoimmune disease, uncontrolled infection, pregnancy and lactation led to exclusion.

The sequencing input was peripheral blood or thyroid tissue (not recorded which). This receptor was obtained from an adult man with Graves' hyperthyroidism. The chain links TRBV5-6 to TRBJ1-4; no clear D. The CDR3 reads CASSLHNEKLFF. In nucleotides, the CDR3 is TGTGCCAGCAGCCTACATAATGAAAAACTGTTTTTT.